This paragraph covers one TCR beta chain sequence. Using its own MiXCR run on the 5' RACE reads, TCRdb lists one record per CDR3 protein. This sample carries around 110,000 distinct CDR3 sequences, less than 15% of them seen once, and the ten largest clones take about 15%. The sample's time point: blood at routine non-recurrence follow-up after resection. Tumor, nontumor lung or frozen PBMC supplied whole RNA that was sequenced unsorted. This entry is derived from a study of spatial heterogeneity in lung cancer. Germline assignment: CDR1 SGHTA and CDR2 FQGNSA. The CDR3 extends over 17 amino acids. Trimming took 2 bases from V and 2 from J; bases not matched to a gene: 8.

The sequence was obtained from a male donor with early-stage non-small cell lung cancer. The genes are TRBV7-2 and TRBJ2-4; 8 nucleotides agree with TRBD2. The material was PBMCs, obtained at follow-up. CDR3 bases: TGTGCCAGCAGCTTATTAGACGGGAGGGTTTCCAAAAACATTCAGTACTTC. Amino acid sequence: CASSLLDGRVSKNIQYF.